This is a list of T cell receptor beta chains from one sample in a study of beta chain features in type 1 diabetes. The data were produced by immunoSEQ multiplex PCR, yet TCRdb's version contains in-frame clones alone and is incomplete. The sample lists 300,000 to 350,000 clones, roughly 15% occurring once. What was sequenced was central memory CD4+ T cells from blood. The origin of the receptors is a man aged 25-45 years in good health. Each CDR3 is given with its conserved first and last residue. Fields, in order: CDR3 protein, J gene, D gene, V gene. A D gene is named only where the DNA matches it firmly.

cdr3_aa: CASSSGQTNTEAFF; j_call: TRBJ1-1; d_call: -; v_call: TRBV5-1
cdr3_aa: CATSAGFSYEQYF; j_call: TRBJ2-7; d_call: -; v_call: TRBV19
cdr3_aa: CASSNKALAINEQFF; j_call: TRBJ2-1; d_call: -; v_call: TRBV6-1
cdr3_aa: CASSSGTVRHF; j_call: TRBJ1-5; d_call: TRBD1; v_call: TRBV6-1
cdr3_aa: CASSPRLAGGPGHF; j_call: TRBJ2-3; d_call: TRBD2; v_call: TRBV2
cdr3_aa: CASSRPGLENEQFF; j_call: TRBJ2-1; d_call: -; v_call: TRBV18
cdr3_aa: CASITGDTQYF; j_call: TRBJ2-3; d_call: -; v_call: TRBV7-6
cdr3_aa: CASSQALAGGPREQFF; j_call: TRBJ2-1; d_call: TRBD2; v_call: TRBV4-3
cdr3_aa: CASLQLPGTDTQYF; j_call: TRBJ2-3; d_call: -; v_call: TRBV5-1
cdr3_aa: CASSQEAPGELFF; j_call: TRBJ2-2; d_call: -; v_call: TRBV4-3
cdr3_aa: CATSRQNGKNTEAFF; j_call: TRBJ1-1; d_call: -; v_call: TRBV10-3
cdr3_aa: CASSYSPSPPRDTQYF; j_call: TRBJ2-3; d_call: -; v_call: TRBV6-5
cdr3_aa: CATGYSGQNYNEQFF; j_call: TRBJ2-1; d_call: TRBD2; v_call: TRBV19
cdr3_aa: CASSVGTSAGGVNEQFF; j_call: TRBJ2-1; d_call: TRBD2; v_call: TRBV6-1